The entry below gives a single T cell receptor beta chain sequence along with its context. The CDR3 covers 14 residues. V shed 5 bases and J shed 6 bases, with 14 bases lying between them. Germline CDR1 is MNHEY and CDR2 is SVGAGI. This sample is part of a study of blood T cell repertoires in COVID-19. TCRdb's copy holds only in-frame clones and misses some; the assay was immunoSEQ multiplex PCR. The table lists about 73,000 clones, about 80% of them singletons. Material for sequencing was peripheral blood. V usage is TRBV6-5 and J usage is TRBJ1-5, with D maybe TRBD1 (5 bases). The TCR was taken from a human donor in a cohort sampled during active COVID-19. The CDR3 sequence is CASSPFQGGQPQHF. In nucleotides, the CDR3 is TGTGCCAGCAGTCCCTTTCAGGGCGGTCAGCCCCAGCATTTT.